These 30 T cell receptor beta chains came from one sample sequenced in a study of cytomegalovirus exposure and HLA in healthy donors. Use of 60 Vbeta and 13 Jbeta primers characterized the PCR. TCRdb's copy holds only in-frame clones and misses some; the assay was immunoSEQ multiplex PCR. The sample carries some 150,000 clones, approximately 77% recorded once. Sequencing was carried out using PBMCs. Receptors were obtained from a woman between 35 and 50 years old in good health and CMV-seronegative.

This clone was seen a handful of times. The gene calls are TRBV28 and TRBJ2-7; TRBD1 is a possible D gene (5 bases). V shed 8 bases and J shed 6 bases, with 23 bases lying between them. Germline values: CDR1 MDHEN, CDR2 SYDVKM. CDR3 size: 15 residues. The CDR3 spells CASPPTQGGFGEQYF. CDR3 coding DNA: TGTGCCAGCCCTCCAACCCAGGGTGGGTTCGGCGAGCAGTACTTC.

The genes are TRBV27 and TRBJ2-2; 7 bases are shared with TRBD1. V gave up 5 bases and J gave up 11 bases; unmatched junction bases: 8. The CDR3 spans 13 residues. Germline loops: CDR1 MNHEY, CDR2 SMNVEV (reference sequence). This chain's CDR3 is CASSRQGDVELFF. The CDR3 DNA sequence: TGTGCCAGCAGTCGCCAGGGGGATGTAGAGCTGTTTTTT.

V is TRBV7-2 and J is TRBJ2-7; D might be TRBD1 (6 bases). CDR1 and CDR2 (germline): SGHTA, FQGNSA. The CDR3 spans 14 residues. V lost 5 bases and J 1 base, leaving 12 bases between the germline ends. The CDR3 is CASSTDRPSYEQYF. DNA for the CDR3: TGTGCCAGCAGCACCGACAGGCCATCCTACGAGCAGTACTTC.

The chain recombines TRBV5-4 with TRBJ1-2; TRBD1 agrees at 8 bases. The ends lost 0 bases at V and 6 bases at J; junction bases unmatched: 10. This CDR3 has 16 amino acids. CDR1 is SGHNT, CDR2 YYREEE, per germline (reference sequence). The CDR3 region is CASSLGGRQGADGYTF. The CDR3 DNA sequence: TGTGCCAGCAGCTTGGGGGGTCGGCAGGGGGCCGATGGCTACACCTTC.

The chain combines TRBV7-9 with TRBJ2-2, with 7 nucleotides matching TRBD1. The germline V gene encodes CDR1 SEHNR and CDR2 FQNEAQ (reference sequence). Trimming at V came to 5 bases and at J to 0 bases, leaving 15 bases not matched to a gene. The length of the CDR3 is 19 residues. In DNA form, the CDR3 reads TGTGCCAGCAGCAACCGGAGACAGGGCGTAACCGCGAACACCGGGGAGCTGTTTTTT. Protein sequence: CASSNRRQGVTANTGELFF.

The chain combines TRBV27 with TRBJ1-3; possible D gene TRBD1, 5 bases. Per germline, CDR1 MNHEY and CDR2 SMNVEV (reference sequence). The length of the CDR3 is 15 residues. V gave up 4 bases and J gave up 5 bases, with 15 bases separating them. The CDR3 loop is CASSSTDLKRNTIYF. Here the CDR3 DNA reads TGTGCCAGCAGTTCGACAGATCTCAAAAGAAACACCATATATTTT.

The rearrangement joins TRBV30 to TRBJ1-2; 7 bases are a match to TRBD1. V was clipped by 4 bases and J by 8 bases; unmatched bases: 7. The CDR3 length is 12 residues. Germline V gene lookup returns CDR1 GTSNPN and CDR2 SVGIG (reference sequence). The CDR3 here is CAWKGTAGGYTF. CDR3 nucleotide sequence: TGTGCCTGGAAAGGGACAGCCGGCGGCTACACCTTC.

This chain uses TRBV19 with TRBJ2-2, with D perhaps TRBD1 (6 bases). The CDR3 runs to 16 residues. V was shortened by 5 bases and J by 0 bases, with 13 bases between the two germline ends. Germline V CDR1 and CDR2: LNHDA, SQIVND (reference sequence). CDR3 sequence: CASSSRTVANTGELFF. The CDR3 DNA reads TGTGCCAGTAGTTCTCGGACAGTCGCGAACACCGGGGAGCTGTTTTTT.

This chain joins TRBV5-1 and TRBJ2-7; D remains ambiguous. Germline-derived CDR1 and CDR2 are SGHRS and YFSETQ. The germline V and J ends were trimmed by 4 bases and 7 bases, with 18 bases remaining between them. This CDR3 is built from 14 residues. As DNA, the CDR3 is TGCGCCAGCAGCCTTTTCGGCCCCTCGGGTGAGCAGTACTTC. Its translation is CASSLFGPSGEQYF.

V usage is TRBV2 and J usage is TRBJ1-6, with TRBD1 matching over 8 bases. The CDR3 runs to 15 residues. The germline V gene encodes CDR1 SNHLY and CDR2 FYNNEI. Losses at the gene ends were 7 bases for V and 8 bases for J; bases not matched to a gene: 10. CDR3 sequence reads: CASKGQAGSYSPLHF. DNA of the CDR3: TGTGCCAGCAAGGGACAGGCGGGATCTTATTCACCCCTCCACTTT.

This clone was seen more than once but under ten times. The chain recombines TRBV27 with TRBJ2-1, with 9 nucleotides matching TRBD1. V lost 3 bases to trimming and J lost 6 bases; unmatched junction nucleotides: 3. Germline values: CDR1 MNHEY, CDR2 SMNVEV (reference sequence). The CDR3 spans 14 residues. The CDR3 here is CASSFRDRANEQFF. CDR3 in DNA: TGTGCCAGCAGTTTCCGGGACAGGGCCAATGAGCAGTTCTTC.

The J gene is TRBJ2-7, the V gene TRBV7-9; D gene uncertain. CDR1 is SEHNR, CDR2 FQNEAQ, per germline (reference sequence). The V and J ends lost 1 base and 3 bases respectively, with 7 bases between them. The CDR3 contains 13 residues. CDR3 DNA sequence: TGTGCCAGCAGCTTAGTATGGAGCTACGAGCAGTACTTC. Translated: CASSLVWSYEQYF.

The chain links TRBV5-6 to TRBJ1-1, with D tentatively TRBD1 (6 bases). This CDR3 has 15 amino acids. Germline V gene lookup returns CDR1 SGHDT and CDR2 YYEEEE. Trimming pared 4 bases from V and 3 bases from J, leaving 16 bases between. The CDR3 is CASSPTTGTHTEAFF. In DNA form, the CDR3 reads TGTGCCAGCAGCCCGACAACCGGGACACACACTGAAGCTTTCTTT.

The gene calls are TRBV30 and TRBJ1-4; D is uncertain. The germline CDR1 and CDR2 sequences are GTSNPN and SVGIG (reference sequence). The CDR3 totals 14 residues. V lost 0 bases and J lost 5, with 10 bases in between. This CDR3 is CAWSVVASNEKLFF. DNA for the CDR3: TGTGCCTGGAGTGTAGTGGCTTCGAATGAAAAACTGTTTTTT.

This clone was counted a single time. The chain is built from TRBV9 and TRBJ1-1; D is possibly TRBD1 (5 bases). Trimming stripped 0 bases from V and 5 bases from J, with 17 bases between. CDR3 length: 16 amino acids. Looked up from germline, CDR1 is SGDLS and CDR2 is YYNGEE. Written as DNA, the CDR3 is TGTGCCAGCAGCGTAGGTCGCCAACGGGGGGGTACTGAAGCTTTCTTT. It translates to CASSVGRQRGGTEAFF.

CDR3 nucleotide sequence: TGTGCCAGCAGCTTCTTCCAGGTTGGGGGAAACACCATATATTTT. Translated, it gives CASSFFQVGGNTIYF. The rearrangement joins TRBV5-6 to TRBJ1-3; D not certain. The length of the CDR3 is 15 residues. The germline V and J ends were trimmed by 2 bases and 4 bases, with 13 bases remaining between them. Germline V CDR1 and CDR2: SGHDT, YYEEEE.

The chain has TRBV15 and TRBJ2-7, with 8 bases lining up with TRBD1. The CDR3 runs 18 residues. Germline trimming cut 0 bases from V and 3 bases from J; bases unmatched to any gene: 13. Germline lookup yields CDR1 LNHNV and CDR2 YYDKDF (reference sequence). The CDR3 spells CATSRDPARTGNGYEQYF. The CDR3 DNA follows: TGTGCCACCAGCAGAGACCCGGCGAGGACAGGGAACGGCTACGAGCAGTACTTC.

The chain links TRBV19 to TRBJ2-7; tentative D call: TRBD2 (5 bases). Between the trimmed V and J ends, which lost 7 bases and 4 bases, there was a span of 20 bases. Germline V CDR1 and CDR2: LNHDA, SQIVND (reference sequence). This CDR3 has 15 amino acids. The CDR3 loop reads CASTQGRGSSYEQYF. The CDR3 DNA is TGTGCCAGTACCCAAGGGAGAGGCAGCTCGTACGAGCAGTACTTC.

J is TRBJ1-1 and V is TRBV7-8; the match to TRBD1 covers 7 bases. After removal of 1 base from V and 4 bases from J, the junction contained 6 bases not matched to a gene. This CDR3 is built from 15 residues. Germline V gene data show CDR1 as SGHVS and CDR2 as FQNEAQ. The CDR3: CASSLVKGAGTEAFF. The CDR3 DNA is TGTGCCAGCAGCTTAGTCAAGGGGGCGGGCACTGAAGCTTTCTTT.

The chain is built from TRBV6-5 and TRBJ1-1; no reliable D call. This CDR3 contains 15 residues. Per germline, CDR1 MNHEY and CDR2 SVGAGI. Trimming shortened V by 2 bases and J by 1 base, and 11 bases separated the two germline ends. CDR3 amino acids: CASSYLEGRNTEAFF. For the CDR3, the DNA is TGTGCCAGCAGTTACCTTGAGGGCCGGAACACTGAAGCTTTCTTT.

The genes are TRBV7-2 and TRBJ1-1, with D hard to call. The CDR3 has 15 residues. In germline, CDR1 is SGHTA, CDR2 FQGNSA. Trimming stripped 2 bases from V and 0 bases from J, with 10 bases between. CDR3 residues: CASSLFGVLNTEAFF. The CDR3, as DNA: TGTGCCAGCAGCTTATTCGGGGTTCTGAACACTGAAGCTTTCTTT.

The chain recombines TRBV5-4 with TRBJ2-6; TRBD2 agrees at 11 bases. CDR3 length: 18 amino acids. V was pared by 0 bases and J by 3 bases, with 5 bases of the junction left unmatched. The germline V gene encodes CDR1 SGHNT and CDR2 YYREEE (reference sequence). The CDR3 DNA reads TGTGCCAGCAGCTTGGATATAGCGGGGGGGCTTGGGGCCAACGTCCTGACTTTC. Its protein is CASSLDIAGGLGANVLTF. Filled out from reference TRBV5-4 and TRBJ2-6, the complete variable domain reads ETGVTQSPTHLIKTRGQQVTLRCSSQSGHNTVSWYQQALGQGPQFIFQYYREEENGRGNFPPRFSGLQFPNYSSELNVNALELDDSALYLCASSLDIAGGLGANVLTFGAGSRLTVL.

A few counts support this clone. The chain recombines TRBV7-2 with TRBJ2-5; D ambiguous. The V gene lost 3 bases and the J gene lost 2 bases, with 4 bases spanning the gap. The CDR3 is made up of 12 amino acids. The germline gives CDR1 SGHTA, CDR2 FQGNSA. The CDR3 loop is CASSFNQETQYF. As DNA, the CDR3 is TGTGCCAGCAGCTTTAATCAAGAGACCCAGTACTTC.

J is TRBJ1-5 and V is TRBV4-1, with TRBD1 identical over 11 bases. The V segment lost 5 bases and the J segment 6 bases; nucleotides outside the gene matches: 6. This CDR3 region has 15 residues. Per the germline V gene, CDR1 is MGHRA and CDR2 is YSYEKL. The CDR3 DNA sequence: TGCGCCAGCAGCGCCCGGACAGGGGGCGGTCAGCCCCAGCATTTT. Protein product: CASSARTGGGQPQHF.

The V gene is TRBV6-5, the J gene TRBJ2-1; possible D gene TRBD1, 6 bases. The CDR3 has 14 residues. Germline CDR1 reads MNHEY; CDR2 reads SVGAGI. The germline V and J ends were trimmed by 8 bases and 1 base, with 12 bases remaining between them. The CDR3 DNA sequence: TGTGCCAGCGCCTCGGACAGTTCCTACAATGAGCAGTTCTTC. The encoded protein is CASASDSSYNEQFF.

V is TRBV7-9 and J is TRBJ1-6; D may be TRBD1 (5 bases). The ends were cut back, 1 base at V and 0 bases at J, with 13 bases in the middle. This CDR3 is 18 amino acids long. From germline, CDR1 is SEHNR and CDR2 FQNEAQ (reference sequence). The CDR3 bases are TGTGCCAGCAGCTTAGTGCATGGGGGGAGCTCCTATAATTCACCCCTCCACTTT. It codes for CASSLVHGGSSYNSPLHF. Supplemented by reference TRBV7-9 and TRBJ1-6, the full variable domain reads DTGVSQNPRHKITKRGQNVTFRCDPISEHNRLYWYRQTLGQGPEFLTYFQNEAQLEKSRLLSDRFSAERPKGSFSTLEIQRTEQGDSAMYLCASSLVHGGSSYNSPLHFGNGTRLTVT.

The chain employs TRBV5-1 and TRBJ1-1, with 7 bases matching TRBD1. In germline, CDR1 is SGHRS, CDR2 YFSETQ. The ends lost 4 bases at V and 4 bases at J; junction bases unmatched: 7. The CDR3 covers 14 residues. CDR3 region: CASSLDRAPTEAFF. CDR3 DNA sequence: TGCGCCAGCAGCCTTGACAGGGCTCCCACTGAAGCTTTCTTT.

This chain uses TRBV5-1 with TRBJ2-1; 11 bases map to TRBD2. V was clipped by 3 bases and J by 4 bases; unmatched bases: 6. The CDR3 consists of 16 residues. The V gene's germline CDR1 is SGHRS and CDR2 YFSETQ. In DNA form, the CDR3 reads TGCGCCAGCAGCTCCGCTCTAGCGGGGGGATACAATGAGCAGTTCTTC. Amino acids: CASSSALAGGYNEQFF.

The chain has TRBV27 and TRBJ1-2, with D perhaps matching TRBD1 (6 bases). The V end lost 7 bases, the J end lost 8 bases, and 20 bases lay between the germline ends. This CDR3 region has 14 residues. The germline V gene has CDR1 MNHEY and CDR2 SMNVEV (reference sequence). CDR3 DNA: TGTGCCAGCACCCCTTTAGGGGGAAGAGGGGGCTACACCTTC. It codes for CASTPLGGRGGYTF.

The CDR3 region is CASSDLQGPSNQPQHF. Here the CDR3 DNA reads TGTGCCAGCAGTGATCTGCAGGGGCCCAGCAATCAGCCCCAGCATTTT. The V gene is TRBV2, the J gene TRBJ1-5, with a weak D call TRBD1 (6 bases). CDR3 length equals 16 residues. Germline V gives CDR1 SNHLY, CDR2 FYNNEI. Trimming took off 3 bases at V and 1 base at J, with 13 bases between the two ends.